This TCR beta chain comes out of a study of blood T cell repertoires in COVID-19. Overall study context: Researchers got acute and convalescent COVID-19 samples from the United States, Italy and Spain.

The cohort comprised adults aged about 18 to 90 years residing in about two dozen US areas. In Cohort 3, a recovered donor had either two negative PCRs, clearance, or symptom resolution. Some clones are missing from TCRdb's copy, which holds only in-frame ones; the method was immunoSEQ multiplex PCR. The data contain a few hundred thousand clones, about nine tenths of them singletons. V lost 5 bases to trimming and J lost 4 bases, with 11 bases between them. CDR3 length: 13 amino acids. The germline V gene encodes CDR1 SGHTA and CDR2 FQGNSA. The sample taken for sequencing was PBMCs or T cells enriched from blood (not recorded which). The source is a man in his thirties or forties who had recovered from COVID-19. V gene TRBV7-2 combines with J gene TRBJ1-2; tentatively, D is TRBD1 (6 bases). The CDR3 sequence is CASSPDRFYGYTF. The CDR3 coding sequence is TGTGCCAGCAGCCCCGACAGGTTCTATGGCTACACCTTC.